Following are 5 T cell receptor beta chains from one sample sequenced in a study of T-cell reconstitution after alpha-beta-depleted transplantation in children (dated by TCRdb to 2015 to 2016). Interpreted using the paper, the treatment or condition label stands for: allogeneic hematopoietic cell transplantation with graft depleted of TCRalphabeta T cells and CD19 B cells. The receptor library was made with PCR. Sequencing used an Illumina HiSeq 2500. TCR library preparation used molecular barcoding, with unique molecular identifiers applied to normalize quantification of the TCRbeta repertoire. TCRdb cleaned the public reads at Q25 with fastp, built clones with MiXCR and kept in-frame beta chains. When rows share a CDR3 protein, they turn into one entry using the most common DNA and genes. The sample profile shows 600,000 to 700,000 distinct CDR3 sequences; about an eighth of them were found once. The top ten hold 0.79% of the sample.

The specimen comprised PBMCs, sampled before TCRalphabeta/CD19-depleted stem cell transplant. The source of these receptors is a girl aged 2 to 10 with congenital amegakaryocytic thrombocytopenia, due to receive a stem cell transplant.

This clonotype was found a few times. The genes are TRBV19 and TRBJ2-4, with a possible D match to TRBD2 (6 bases). The length of the CDR3 is 15 residues. The germline V gene has CDR1 LNHDA and CDR2 SQIVND (reference sequence). Trimming took off 8 bases at V and 1 base at J, with 15 bases between the two ends. CDR3 protein: CASRASGDAKNIQYF. The CDR3 DNA reads TGTGCCAGTCGCGCATCGGGAGATGCCAAAAACATTCAGTACTTC.

This clonotype has at least ten counts. The rearrangement links TRBV20-1 to TRBJ2-1; D tentatively reads TRBD1 or TRBD2 (5 bases each). Trimming removed 3 bases at V and 10 bases at J, with 22 bases between. This CDR3 has 15 amino acids. Germline-derived CDR1 and CDR2 are DFQATT and SNEGSKA (reference sequence). The CDR3 DNA follows: TGCAGTGCTAGTGGGGGTGGGGCGTCAGGACAAGAGCAGTTCTTC. Protein product: CSASGGGASGQEQFF.

In this sample, this clonotype turned up many times. The chain has TRBV5-4 and TRBJ2-1; D possibly corresponds to TRBD1 (5 bases). Germline V CDR1 and CDR2: SGHNT, YYREEE (reference sequence). V was pared by 4 bases and J by 4 bases, with 18 bases between. CDR3 length: 16 residues. For the CDR3, the DNA is TGTGCCAGCAGCGAACAGAGTGGGGCCCGGTACAATGAGCAGTTCTTC. Amino acids: CASSEQSGARYNEQFF.

The V gene is TRBV12-3 or TRBV12-4, the J gene TRBJ2-3; the D is unclear. Trimming took 8 bases from V and 2 from J, leaving 11 bases between them. The CDR3 length is 13 residues. The CDR3 region is CASLPRYTDTQYF. The CDR3 DNA follows: TGTGCCAGCCTTCCGAGGTACACAGATACGCAGTATTTT.

This clonotype was seen only a few times. The gene calls are TRBV7-9 and TRBJ2-7, with D possibly being TRBD1 (6 bases). The germline V gene has CDR1 SEHNR and CDR2 FQNEAQ (reference sequence). V lost 2 bases and J 5 bases, leaving 19 bases between the germline ends. This CDR3 region has 16 residues. The CDR3 bases are TGTGCCAGCAGCTTATCCAGGGGTGGCAGGAGCGACGAGCAGTACTTC. This gives the protein CASSLSRGGRSDEQYF.